This T cell receptor (beta chain) is from a study of T cell responses to AZD1222 COVID-19 vaccine. TCRdb's copy holds only in-frame clones and misses some; the assay was immunoSEQ multiplex PCR. The sample carries some 90,000 clones, roughly nine tenths recorded once. As to this clone: The antigen is unknown.

The study, taken as a whole, reports: After the peak T cell response, and only then, were repertoires sampled.

The CDR3 spans 15 residues. The V gene's germline CDR1 is ENHRY and CDR2 SYGVKD. Trimming cost V 1 base and J 5 bases, with 14 bases left between them. This rearrangement joins TRBV10-3 to TRBJ1-1, with D possibly being TRBD1 (5 bases). The clonotype comes from an adult who received the AZD1222 COVID-19 vaccine. Sample: peripheral blood, taken 28 days after the second AZD1222 dose. The CDR3 spells CAISELGRRNTEAFF. The CDR3, as DNA: TGTGCCATCAGTGAGTTGGGACGGCGAAATACTGAAGCTTTCTTT.